Listed below are T cell receptor beta chains from one sample, sequenced in a study of blood T cell repertoires in COVID-19. Produced via immunoSEQ multiplex PCR; TCRdb's table is partial and in-frame only. The sample lists about 270,000 clones; roughly 85% were seen once. The sample comprised peripheral blood. The receptors were gathered from a human donor in a cohort sampled during active COVID-19. The CDR3 runs from the conserved cysteine through the conserved F or W. Each record gives: clone size, D gene, V gene, J gene, CDR3 DNA, CDR3 protein. D genes are given only for firm matches. Not all rows give a size; the values are once, few, many and, for expanded clones, a class.

>NA|NA|TRBV7-3|TRBJ1-1
TGTGCCAGCAGCTCCAGCGGGGGCACTGAAGCTTTCTTT
CASSSSGGTEAFF
>NA|NA|TRBV5-1|TRBJ2-6
TGCGCCAGCAGCTGGAAGGACACCGGATCCTCTGGGGCCAACGTCCTGACTTTC
CASSWKDTGSSGANVLTF
>NA|NA|TRBV5-1|TRBJ1-6
TGCGCCAGCAGCAGTGACAGGCTCCCCAGATCACCCCTCCACTTT
CASSSDRLPRSPLHF
>NA|NA|TRBV7-6|TRBJ2-5
TGTGCCAGCAGCCCGATAGACAAAGAGACCCAGTACTTC
CASSPIDKETQYF
>NA|NA|TRBV28|TRBJ1-6
TGTGCCATTAAACCAATCCGGGGTGGTAATTCACCCCTCCACTTT
CAIKPIRGGNSPLHF
>NA|TRBD2|TRBV12-5|TRBJ2-1
TGTGCTAGTTCGGGAGGAGTTTACAATGAGCAGTTCTTC
CASSGGVYNEQFF
>NA|TRBD2|TRBV9|TRBJ2-5
TGTGCCAGCAGCCCTCCTACTAGCGGGAGGTACCAAGAGACCCAGTACTTC
CASSPPTSGRYQETQYF
>NA|TRBD2|TRBV2|TRBJ2-7
TGTGCCAGCAGTGTTGGGGCAGGGAGGGGCTACGAGCAGTACTTC
CASSVGAGRGYEQYF
>few|NA|TRBV2|TRBJ2-2
TGTGCCAGCATTTACGCGGCGAACACCGGGGAGCTGTTTTTT
CASIYAANTGELFF
>NA|NA|TRBV29-1|TRBJ2-5
TGCAGCGTTGAAGATGGGAGGACCCAGTACTTC
CSVEDGRTQYF
>NA|TRBD1|TRBV28|TRBJ1-3
TGTGCCAGCAGCAAAACAGGGGTGGGAAACACCATATATTTT
CASSKTGVGNTIYF
>NA|NA|TRBV3-1/TRBV3-2|TRBJ2-4
TGTGCCAGCAGCCAAGATCTGGCCATTCAGTACTTC
CASSQDLAIQYF
>NA|TRBD1|TRBV29-1|TRBJ2-3
TGCAGCGTTGAATGGGACAGGGGAGATACGCAGTATTTT
CSVEWDRGDTQYF
>NA|TRBD1|TRBV4-1|TRBJ1-5
TGCGCCAGCAGCCAAGCAGGGGGTGGTGAGCCCCAGCATTTT
CASSQAGGGEPQHF
>NA|TRBD1|TRBV19|TRBJ1-6
TGTGCCAGTCGAACGGGACAGGGGCAAAATTCACCCCTCCACTTT
CASRTGQGQNSPLHF
>few|NA|TRBV11-2|TRBJ2-7
TGTGCCAGCAGCTTAATGTCTTCGGGACACTCCTACGAGCAGTACTTC
CASSLMSSGHSYEQYF
>NA|NA|TRBV4-1|TRBJ2-7
TGCGCCAGCAGCCAAAACGGGGGTTACTACGAGCAGTACTTC
CASSQNGGYYEQYF
>NA|NA|TRBV28|TRBJ1-2
TGTGCCAGCGCCCCCCAGTCTAACTATGGCTACACCTTC
CASAPQSNYGYTF
>NA|TRBD1|TRBV3-1/TRBV3-2|TRBJ1-1
TGTGCCAGCAGCCAAGAGACAGGGTTAGGCACTGAAGCTTTCTTT
CASSQETGLGTEAFF
>NA|TRBD1|TRBV4-3|TRBJ2-3
TGCGCCAGCAGCCAAGAGATCGGAGGGGACAGGCTCACAGATACGCAGTATTTT
CASSQEIGGDRLTDTQYF
>NA|NA|TRBV7-3|TRBJ2-1
TGTGCCAGCAGCTTACAGGGGCTTCGGAATGAGCAGTTCTTC
CASSLQGLRNEQFF
>NA|TRBD1|TRBV2|TRBJ1-5
TGTGCCAGCAGTCGACAGGGGGCACTTCAGCCCCAGCATTTT
CASSRQGALQPQHF
>NA|NA|TRBV19|TRBJ1-4
TGTGCCAGTAGGGTCGGACTTAATGAAAAACTGTTTTTT
CASRVGLNEKLFF
>NA|TRBD1|TRBV6-5|TRBJ1-6
TGTGCCAGCTTCCTGAGGGGGCCGAATTCACCCCTCCACTTT
CASFLRGPNSPLHF
>NA|TRBD2|TRBV12-5|TRBJ2-1
TGTGCTAGTGGTTTGGATAGACTAGCGGGAGCCTACAATGAGCAGTTCTTC
CASGLDRLAGAYNEQFF
>NA|TRBD2|TRBV24-1|TRBJ2-1
TGTGCCACCAGTGGGGGCCCACTAGCGGGGCGTCACAATGAGCAGTTCTTC
CATSGGPLAGRHNEQFF
>NA|TRBD1|TRBV29-1|TRBJ1-2
TGCAGCGTTGTAGGGACAGATTATGGCTACACCTTC
CSVVGTDYGYTF
>NA|NA|TRBV3-1/TRBV3-2|TRBJ1-2
TGTGCCAGCAGCCACGGGGGGAAAGATGGCTACACCTTC
CASSHGGKDGYTF
>NA|NA|TRBV19|TRBJ1-5
TGTGCCAGTAGTATCTTCGGGGGATCTATGGGCAGTCGTTCAAATCAGCCCCAGCATTTT
CASSIFGGSMGSRSNQPQHF
>NA|TRBD2|TRBV25-1|TRBJ2-1
TGTGCCAGCAGTTTAGCGGGCGTCTACAATGAGCAGTTCTTC
CASSLAGVYNEQFF
>NA|NA|TRBV6-5|TRBJ2-7
TGTGCCAGCAGTTACTATCTAGGTCACTACGAGCAGTACTTC
CASSYYLGHYEQYF
>once|TRBD2|TRBV3-1/TRBV3-2|TRBJ2-7
TGTGCCAGCAGCCAATCGGGGACTAGCGGGGCCTACGAGCAGTACTTC
CASSQSGTSGAYEQYF
>NA|NA|TRBV7-2|TRBJ1-1
TGTGCCAGCAGCTACACCATTAACGCAGGGGAAGCTTTCTTT
CASSYTINAGEAFF
>NA|TRBD2|TRBV2|TRBJ2-2
TGTGCCAGCAGAGATGGACTAGTCGGGGAGCTGTTTTTT
CASRDGLVGELFF
>once|TRBD1|TRBV18|TRBJ2-1
TGTGCCAGCTCACCTATACAAGGACAGGGCCACGAGCAGTTCTTC
CASSPIQGQGHEQFF
>NA|NA|TRBV5-1|TRBJ2-3
TGCGCCAGCAAACTTTCCGGGAGCACAGATACGCAGTATTTT
CASKLSGSTDTQYF
>once|NA|TRBV7-2|TRBJ2-1
TGTGCCAGCAGCTTAGGTCATTCGAGCTCCTACAATGAGCAGTTCTTC
CASSLGHSSSYNEQFF
>NA|NA|TRBV5-3|TRBJ2-7
TGTGCCAGAAGCCGGTCGGCGGACGAGCAGTACTTC
CARSRSADEQYF
>NA|NA|TRBV3-1/TRBV3-2|TRBJ2-1
TGTGCCAGCAGCCAGAGCGGGCCTGAGCAGTTCTTC
CASSQSGPEQFF
>NA|TRBD1|TRBV7-8|TRBJ2-7
TGTGCCAGCAGCGGCAGACAGGGGAACTACGAGCAGTACTTC
CASSGRQGNYEQYF
>NA|TRBD2|TRBV7-3|TRBJ2-1
TGTGCCAGCAGCTCGGGACTACCCTACAATGAGCAGTTCTTC
CASSSGLPYNEQFF
>NA|NA|TRBV6-5|TRBJ1-1
TGTGCCAGCAGTCCAGGGTGGGGAAACACTGAAGCTTTCTTT
CASSPGWGNTEAFF
>NA|TRBD2|TRBV5-1|TRBJ2-3
TGCGCCAGCAGCTCCGGGACTAGCGGGAGGGCGGCAGATACGCAGTATTTT
CASSSGTSGRAADTQYF
>NA|NA|TRBV29-1|TRBJ2-5
TGCAGCGTCGGACAGCCGCCAGGCACAAAAGAGACCCAGTACTTC
CSVGQPPGTKETQYF
>NA|TRBD2|TRBV9|TRBJ2-5
TGTGCCAGCAGCCTTCTAGCGGGACCTAGGGAGACCCAGTACTTC
CASSLLAGPRETQYF
>NA|TRBD1|TRBV7-9|TRBJ1-4
TGTGCCAGCAGCTTACAGGGGGCGAGTTCTAATGAAAAACTGTTTTTT
CASSLQGASSNEKLFF
>NA|NA|TRBV6-5|TRBJ2-1
TGTGCCAGCCGTCCCCCGGGACAAAGCTACAATGAGCAGTTCTTC
CASRPPGQSYNEQFF
>once|NA|TRBV2|TRBJ1-5
TGTGCCAGCAGGGATTACAGGAATCAGCCCCAGCATTTT
CASRDYRNQPQHF
>many|TRBD2|TRBV7-8|TRBJ2-7
TGTGCCAGCAGCCTTTATCGGGAGGCGTCCTACGAGCAGTACTTC
CASSLYREASYEQYF